Below, 21 T cell receptor beta chains from the same sample are listed, as sequenced in a study of blood T cell repertoires in COVID-19. The assay was immunoSEQ multiplex PCR, and TCRdb's table has in-frame clones only and misses some. The table lists almost 200,000 clones, 70% to 90% of them singletons. Sequencing was carried out using peripheral blood. Receptor source: a man aged 55 to 70 with COVID-19, enrolled during active disease.

The chain recombines TRBV25-1 with TRBJ1-6; D is unclear. The germline V gene encodes CDR1 MGHDK and CDR2 SYGVNS. V was clipped by 1 base and J by 14 bases, with 18 bases between them. This CDR3 region has 15 residues. The CDR3 spells CASSESGRKDRTLHF. The CDR3 DNA reads as TGTGCCAGCAGTGAATCGGGGAGGAAGGATCGGACCCTCCACTTT.

The CDR3 region has the DNA TGTGCCAGCAGCCAAGGAACCAGGTTGAACGCGTCACCCCTCCACTTT. It codes for CASSQGTRLNASPLHF. The chain couples TRBV3-1 (or the pseudogene TRBV3-2) to TRBJ1-6; D call uncertain. The CDR3 is 16 residues long. The V end lost 1 base, the J end lost 10 bases, and 17 bases lay between the germline ends. CDR1 and CDR2 (germline): LGHDT, YNNKEL (reference sequence).

V is TRBV5-1 and J is TRBJ2-7; 10 nucleotides agree with TRBD1. V lost 4 bases and J lost 3; bases outside the gene matches: 4. The length of the CDR3 is 14 residues. Per the germline V gene, CDR1 is SGHRS and CDR2 is YFSETQ. CDR3 in amino acids: CASSPGQGGYEQYF. DNA for the CDR3: TGCGCCAGCAGCCCCGGACAGGGGGGCTACGAGCAGTACTTC.

CDR3 DNA: TGTGCCAGCAACACTTTAGCGGGAGGGCCTCGAGAGCAGTACTTC. Translating it yields CASNTLAGGPREQYF. J is TRBJ2-7 and V is TRBV27; 11 bases map to TRBD2. V shed 7 bases and J 7 bases; nucleotides not matched to a gene: 12. This CDR3 has 15 residues. The V gene's germline CDR1 is MNHEY and CDR2 SMNVEV (reference sequence).

The chain recombines TRBV7-2 with TRBJ1-1, with TRBD1 matching 9 bases. This CDR3 is 16 amino acids long. The V and J ends lost 1 base and 0 bases, in that order; junction bases with no gene match: 3. Germline V gene lookup returns CDR1 SGHTA and CDR2 FQGNSA. CDR3 nucleotide sequence: TGTGCCAGCAGCTTAGACAGGGGGCTGGTGAACACTGAAGCTTTCTTT. This codes for CASSLDRGLVNTEAFF.

The chain carries TRBV28 and TRBJ2-6; weak D call: TRBD2 (7 bases). There are 16 residues in the CDR3. The V gene lost 5 bases and the J gene lost 1 base, with 12 bases spanning the gap. Per germline, CDR1 MDHEN and CDR2 SYDVKM. CDR3 sequence: CASSLRGGSGANVLTF. CDR3 nucleotide sequence: TGTGCCAGCAGTCTTAGGGGGGGATCTGGGGCCAACGTCCTGACTTTC.

For this clone: The junction shows a germline mismatch at one end, possibly a read error. V is TRBV7-8 and J is TRBJ2-5; TRBD1 is a possible D gene (6 bases). The CDR3 extends over 14 amino acids. CDR1 is SGHVS and CDR2 is FQNEAQ in the germline V gene. The CDR3 nucleotides are TGTGCCAGCAGCTTCCAGGGGCGACAAGGGACCCAGTACTTC. Its protein is CASSFQGRQGTQYF.

The chain combines TRBV11-2 with TRBJ1-5; 7 positions match TRBD1. In germline, CDR1 is SGHAT, CDR2 FQNNGV. V lost 5 bases to trimming and J lost 4 bases; unmatched junction nucleotides: 5. This CDR3 has 14 amino acids. The DNA for the CDR3 is TGTGCCAGCAGCCTAGGACAGGCGAATCAGCCCCAGCATTTT. Amino acids: CASSLGQANQPQHF. Full variable domain (outside the CDR3, taken from reference TRBV11-2 and TRBJ1-5): EAGVAQSPRYKIIEKRQSVAFWCNPISGHATLYWYQQILGQGPKLLIQFQNNGVVDDSQLPKDRFSAERLKGVDSTLKIQPAKLEDSAVYLCASSLGQANQPQHFGDGTRLSIL.

The rearrangement uses TRBV29-1 and TRBJ2-5, with 10 positions matching TRBD1. Germline V gene sequence: CDR1 SQVTM, CDR2 ANQGSEA. CDR3 size: 15 residues. The trim removed 7 bases at V and 2 bases at J, leaving 10 bases unmatched. CDR3 region: CSARQGARAQETQYF. In DNA, the CDR3 is TGCAGCGCAAGACAGGGGGCGCGGGCTCAAGAGACCCAGTACTTC.

In regard to this clone: Because the CDR3 is missing its conserved closing phenylalanine or tryptophan, this is likely a read error. The limits of the CDR3 on the DNA are not certain, so only TCRdb's listed CDR3 is given. The chain is built from TRBV20-1 and TRBJ1-5; TRBD1 reflects the table's D call only, with no check against the DNA. Looked up from germline, CDR1 is DFQATT and CDR2 is SNEGSKA (reference sequence). The CDR3 comprises 8 residues, both ends counted. The CDR3 loop reads CRGQFKAT.

The chain has TRBV19 and TRBJ1-5; a possible D gene is TRBD1 (5 bases). The germline V gene has CDR1 LNHDA and CDR2 SQIVND (reference sequence). CDR3 length: 14 amino acids. V was pared by 3 bases and J by 10 bases, with 16 bases between. The CDR3 coding sequence is TGTGCCAGTAGTATTAGGTGGGTGCAGGGACCCCAGCATTTT. It yields the protein CASSIRWVQGPQHF.

This clone is a singleton in its sample. The rearrangement links TRBV20-1 to TRBJ2-3; tentatively, D is TRBD1 (5 bases). The length of the CDR3 is 10 residues. Germline assignment: CDR1 DFQATT and CDR2 SNEGSKA (reference sequence). The DNA of the CDR3 is TGCAGCGTGGGGCCGGATACGCAGTATTTT. Protein product: CSVGPDTQYF.

The chain has TRBV5-1 and TRBJ2-1; TRBD1 is a possible D gene (6 bases). Germline lookup yields CDR1 SGHRS and CDR2 YFSETQ. V was trimmed by 4 bases and J by 6 bases, leaving 14 bases between them. The CDR3 loop spans 14 amino acids. This CDR3 reads CASSTRTARNEQFF. The CDR3 DNA follows: TGCGCCAGCAGCACCCGGACAGCACGCAATGAGCAGTTCTTC.

The rearrangement joins TRBV5-1 to TRBJ1-4; tentatively, D is TRBD1 (5 bases). Germline assignment: CDR1 SGHRS and CDR2 YFSETQ. Trimming took 3 bases from V and 7 from J, leaving 13 bases between them. The CDR3 runs 14 residues. CDR3 amino acids: CASSSREYGEKLFF. CDR3 coding DNA: TGCGCCAGCAGCTCCAGGGAATACGGTGAAAAACTGTTTTTT.

This chain connects TRBV19 to TRBJ1-3, with D tentatively TRBD1 (5 bases). The CDR3 spans 15 residues. CDR1 LNHDA and CDR2 SQIVND come from the germline V gene (reference sequence). Trimming cost V 5 bases and J 0 bases, with 11 bases left between them. The CDR3 loop reads CASSPQARSGNTIYF. Written as DNA, the CDR3 is TGTGCCAGTAGTCCACAGGCCCGCTCTGGAAACACCATATATTTT.

The rearrangement joins TRBV5-6 to TRBJ2-2, with 13 bases lining up with TRBD2. The CDR3 is made up of 15 amino acids. V gave up 4 bases and J gave up 6 bases; unmatched junction bases: 3. CDR1 and CDR2 (germline): SGHDT, YYEEEE. The CDR3 loop reads CASSTSGRAAGELFF. CDR3 in DNA: TGTGCCAGCAGCACTAGCGGGAGGGCCGCCGGGGAGCTGTTTTTT.

The J gene is TRBJ2-3, the V gene TRBV9, with D unclear. CDR1 and CDR2 from the germline V gene are SGDLS and YYNGEE. V lost 4 bases and J 6 bases, leaving 15 bases between the germline ends. The CDR3 has 14 residues. CDR3 residues: CASSWSSPGDTQYF. CDR3 nucleotides: TGTGCCAGCAGCTGGAGCAGTCCGGGTGATACGCAGTATTTT.

In this sample, this clone turned up once. This sequence joins TRBV4-3 and TRBJ2-7; TRBD1 matches 7 bases. CDR1 and CDR2 from the germline V gene are LGHNA and YSLEER. J gave up 3 bases and V 3 bases, and 5 bases lay outside the gene matches. The CDR3 contains 14 residues. The CDR3 is CASSHRDRDYEQYF. The CDR3 DNA follows: TGCGCCAGCAGCCATAGGGACAGAGACTACGAGCAGTACTTC.

The chain combines TRBV27 with TRBJ1-6; 9 positions match TRBD1. The CDR3 totals 15 residues. CDR1 is MNHEY, CDR2 SMNVEV, per germline (reference sequence). Unmatched junction bases numbered 4, after V lost 2 bases and J lost 8 bases. For the CDR3, the DNA is TGTGCCAGCAGTTTACGCCGACAGGGGGATTCACCCCTCCACTTT. It is translated as CASSLRRQGDSPLHF.

The chain is built from TRBV3-1 (or the pseudogene TRBV3-2) and TRBJ2-1; 7 positions match TRBD1. Germline CDR1 and CDR2: LGHDT and YNNKEL (reference sequence). This CDR3 has 15 amino acids. V shed 3 bases, J shed 6 bases, and the junction held 8 bases outside the gene matches. In DNA, the CDR3 is TGTGCCAGCAGCCAGAGGGGGCGAAGGGGCAATGAGCAGTTCTTC. As protein: CASSQRGRRGNEQFF.

The chain recombines TRBV28 with TRBJ1-5, with TRBD1 matching 7 bases. Germline CDR1 MDHEN, CDR2 SYDVKM. The V segment lost 2 bases and the J segment 7 bases; nucleotides outside the gene matches: 11. CDR3 length equals 16 residues. The CDR3 loop is CASSLIGRGLGQPQHF. CDR3 nucleotides: TGTGCCAGCAGTTTAATAGGCAGGGGGTTGGGACAGCCCCAGCATTTT.